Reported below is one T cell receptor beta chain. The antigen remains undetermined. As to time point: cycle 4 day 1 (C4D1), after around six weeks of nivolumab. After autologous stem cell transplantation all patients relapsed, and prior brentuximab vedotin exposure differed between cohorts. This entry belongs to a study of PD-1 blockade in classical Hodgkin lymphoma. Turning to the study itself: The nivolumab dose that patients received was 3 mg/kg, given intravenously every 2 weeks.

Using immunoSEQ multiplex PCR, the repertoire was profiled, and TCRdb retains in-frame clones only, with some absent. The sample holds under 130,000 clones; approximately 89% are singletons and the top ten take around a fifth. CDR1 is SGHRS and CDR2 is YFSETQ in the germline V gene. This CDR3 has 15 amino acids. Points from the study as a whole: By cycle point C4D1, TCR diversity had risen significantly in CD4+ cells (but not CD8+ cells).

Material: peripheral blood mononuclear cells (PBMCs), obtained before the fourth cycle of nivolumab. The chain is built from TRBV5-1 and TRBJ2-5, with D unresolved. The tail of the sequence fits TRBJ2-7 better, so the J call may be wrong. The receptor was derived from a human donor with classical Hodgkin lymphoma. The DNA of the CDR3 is TGCGCCAGCAGCTTGGGACAATATCCGTCCTACGAGCAGTACTTC. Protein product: CASSLGQYPSYEQYF.